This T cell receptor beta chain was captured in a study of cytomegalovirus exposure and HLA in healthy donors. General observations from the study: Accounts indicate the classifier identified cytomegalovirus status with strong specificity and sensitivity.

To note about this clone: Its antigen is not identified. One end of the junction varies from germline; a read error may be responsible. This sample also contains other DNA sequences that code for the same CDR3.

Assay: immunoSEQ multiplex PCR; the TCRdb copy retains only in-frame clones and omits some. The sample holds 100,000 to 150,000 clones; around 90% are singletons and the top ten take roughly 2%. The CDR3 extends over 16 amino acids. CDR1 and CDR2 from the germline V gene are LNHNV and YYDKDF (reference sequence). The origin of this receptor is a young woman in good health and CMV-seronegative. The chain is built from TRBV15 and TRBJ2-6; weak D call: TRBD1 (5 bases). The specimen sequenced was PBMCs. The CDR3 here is CATSRDRSSGANVLTF. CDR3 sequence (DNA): TGTGCCACCAGCAGAGATCGGAGCTCTGGGGCCAACGTCCTGACTTTT.